Presented here are 27 T cell receptor beta chains from one specimen sequenced in a study of vaccination and CD4 T cells after COVID-19. Oncomine TCR Beta short-read sequencing was applied to DNA from cultured CD4+ T cells. TCRdb analysed the PCR reads with MiXCR anew, one entry per CDR3 protein. The table lists approximately 15,000 distinct CDR3 sequences, about 61% of them singletons. Their antigens are not known. The treatment: roughly nine-day PBMC culture with coronavirus spike peptide pools or control peptides (ViraFEST assay). The sample was CD4+ T cells from blood, cultured in vitro. All receptors derive from a human donor who had recovered from COVID-19.

This chain joins TRBV5-4 and TRBJ1-2, with D uncertain. Trimming removed 4 bases at V and 4 bases at J, with 14 bases between. The germline CDR1 and CDR2 sequences are SGHNT and YYREEE (reference sequence). CDR3 size: 14 residues. CDR3 loop: CASSPGGDLYGYTF. The CDR3 region has the DNA TGTGCCAGCAGCCCAGGTGGGGATCTCTATGGCTACACCTTC.

In this sample, this clonotype turned up a few times. J is TRBJ1-6 and V is TRBV20-1, with 7 bases identical to TRBD1. Germline-derived CDR1 and CDR2 are DFQATT and SNEGSKA (reference sequence). This CDR3 has 13 residues. Trimming removed 3 bases from V and 7 bases from J; junction bases left unmatched: 3. CDR3 in amino acids: CSASFRGNSPLHF. The CDR3 nucleotides read TGCAGTGCTAGCTTCAGGGGGAATTCACCCCTCCACTTT.

This clonotype was counted only a few times. The rearrangement joins TRBV7-2 to TRBJ1-2, with 8 nucleotides matching TRBD1. V gave up 1 base and J gave up 3 bases; unmatched junction bases: 13. Germline CDR1 is SGHTA and CDR2 is FQGNSA. The length of the CDR3 is 18 residues. The CDR3 nucleotides are TGTGCCAGCAGCTTAGTTGGCCCGGGGACAGGAGAGTACTATGGCTACACCTTC. Its translation: CASSLVGPGTGEYYGYTF.

This clonotype has only a few counts. The chain links TRBV20-1 to TRBJ1-1; TRBD1 matches at 8 bases. Trimming removed 6 bases from V and 0 bases from J; junction bases left unmatched: 6. CDR1 and CDR2 (germline): DFQATT, SNEGSKA (reference sequence). The CDR3 extends over 14 amino acids. The CDR3 bases are TGCAGTGCACCAGAACAGGGGGTGAACACTGAAGCTTTCTTT. As protein: CSAPEQGVNTEAFF.

This clonotype was seen a handful of times. The chain uses TRBV6-2 or TRBV6-3 and TRBJ2-3; 10 bases align to TRBD1. This CDR3 is built from 15 residues. Germline lookup yields CDR1 MNHEY and CDR2 SVGEGT. V was pared by 2 bases and J by 6 bases, with 5 bases of the junction left unmatched. The CDR3 DNA reads as TGTGCCAGCAGTTACGGGGACAGGGGCCAGGATACGCAGTATTTT. This translates into CASSYGDRGQDTQYF.

V usage is TRBV6-2 or TRBV6-3 and J usage is TRBJ1-5; TRBD1 is a possible D gene (5 bases). Trimming pared 4 bases from V and 0 bases from J, leaving 22 bases between. The CDR3 contains 19 residues. Germline CDR1 is MNHEY and CDR2 is SVGEGT. The CDR3 spells CASSFYIGTALGSNQPQHF. In nucleotides, the CDR3 is TGTGCCAGCAGTTTTTACATCGGGACGGCGCTGGGTAGCAATCAGCCCCAGCATTTT.

This clonotype was recorded a few times. The chain uses TRBV20-1 and TRBJ1-1; D not resolved. This CDR3 comprises 11 residues. In germline, CDR1 is DFQATT, CDR2 SNEGSKA (reference sequence). Trimming removed 6 bases from V and 6 bases from J, with 11 bases in between. CDR3 in DNA: TGCAGTGCCCCCAGGATCCCTGAAGCTTTCTTT. Its translation is CSAPRIPEAFF.

V usage is TRBV5-8 and J usage is TRBJ2-7, with D hard to call. The CDR3 has 11 residues. V dropped 3 bases and J dropped 6 bases, with 7 bases sitting between them. Germline loops: CDR1 SGHTS, CDR2 YDEGEE. The CDR3 sequence is CASSYTSEQYF. The CDR3 nucleotides read TGTGCCAGCAGCTATACGTCCGAGCAGTACTTC.

J is TRBJ1-2 and V is TRBV2, with no clear D. Trimming took off 6 bases at V and 7 bases at J, with 15 bases between the two ends. Germline-derived CDR1 and CDR2 are SNHLY and FYNNEI. This CDR3 is built from 13 residues. CDR3: CASSTDPERGYTF. CDR3 DNA sequence: TGTGCCAGCAGCACCGACCCGGAGCGTGGCTACACCTTC.

This clonotype showed up just a few times. The chain has TRBV6-1 and TRBJ1-5; 7 bases are shared with TRBD1. This CDR3 contains 13 residues. Germline V lookup: CDR1 MNHNS, CDR2 SASEGT. V dropped 9 bases and J dropped 0; count of bases not matched to a gene: 2. CDR3 loop: CARGQTSNQPQHF. The CDR3 region has the DNA TGTGCCAGGGGACAGACTAGCAATCAGCCCCAGCATTTT.

This clonotype has a handful of counts. The chain couples TRBV29-1 to TRBJ1-1, with 8 bases matching TRBD1. J was trimmed by 5 bases and V by 6 bases; bases with no gene match: 11. Looked up from germline, CDR1 is SQVTM and CDR2 is ANQGSEA. The CDR3 spans 14 residues. CDR3 coding DNA: TGCAGCGTCTTCCTCGGACAGGGAGGAACTGAAGCTTTCTTT. Translating it yields CSVFLGQGGTEAFF.

DNA of the CDR3: TGTGCCAGCAGCTACGGACAAGCGGCCAACTACTATGGCTACACCTTC. Protein: CASSYGQAANYYGYTF. The V and J genes are TRBV7-9 and TRBJ1-2; tentatively, D is TRBD1 (5 bases). V shed 4 bases and J shed 3 bases, with 18 bases lying between them. The germline V gene encodes CDR1 SEHNR and CDR2 FQNEAQ (reference sequence). This CDR3 is 16 amino acids long.

This chain joins TRBV5-4 and TRBJ2-1, with D unresolved. This CDR3 comprises 15 residues. CDR1 is SGHNT and CDR2 is YYREEE in the germline V gene (reference sequence). Trimming removed 1 base from V and 9 bases from J, with 17 bases in between. CDR3 bases: TGTGCCAGCAGCTTGCAAGGCGGACCACAAGTTGAGCAGTTCTTC. Encoded protein: CASSLQGGPQVEQFF.

The chain couples TRBV12-3 or TRBV12-4 to TRBJ2-5, with a weak D call TRBD2 (6 bases). V was trimmed by 6 bases and J by 4 bases, leaving 12 bases between them. CDR3 length: 13 residues. The CDR3 DNA follows: TGTGCCAGCAGCCCGACTAGTCGAGAGACCCAGTACTTC. It is translated as CASSPTSRETQYF.

This clonotype was seen only a few times. The J gene is TRBJ2-4, the V gene TRBV20-1, with D perhaps matching TRBD1 (6 bases). This CDR3 has 13 residues. V lost 6 bases to trimming and J lost 8 bases, with 17 bases between them. Germline V gene sequence: CDR1 DFQATT, CDR2 SNEGSKA (reference sequence). This chain's CDR3 is CSALEGVRDIQYF. CDR3 sequence (DNA): TGCAGTGCCCTCGAGGGGGTAAGGGACATTCAGTACTTC.

This clonotype was counted only a few times. The chain employs TRBV11-2 and TRBJ2-2; 10 positions agree with TRBD2. The CDR3 sequence is 16 residues long. The J segment lost 6 bases and the V segment lost 4 bases, leaving 8 bases of the junction unmatched. Germline-derived CDR1 and CDR2 are SGHAT and FQNNGV. The CDR3 DNA follows: TGTGCCAGCAGCTCCGAAGCGGGGGGGGGCCCCGGGGAGCTGTTTTTT. Its protein is CASSSEAGGGPGELFF.

The rearrangement links TRBV20-1 to TRBJ1-2; 9 bases fit TRBD1. CDR1 is DFQATT and CDR2 is SNEGSKA in the germline V gene (reference sequence). This CDR3 is 13 amino acids long. J gave up 3 bases and V 1 base, and 0 bases lay outside the gene matches. CDR3 sequence: CSARGDRDYGYTF. The CDR3 bases are TGCAGTGCTAGAGGGGACAGGGACTATGGCTACACCTTC.

The rearrangement joins TRBV20-1 to TRBJ1-1, with TRBD1 identical over 7 bases. Trimming removed 3 bases from V and 3 bases from J; junction bases left unmatched: 7. Germline CDR1 DFQATT, CDR2 SNEGSKA (reference sequence). The CDR3 is 14 amino acids. This chain's CDR3 is CSASEGAEDTEAFF. The DNA of the CDR3 is TGCAGTGCTAGCGAGGGGGCAGAGGACACTGAAGCTTTCTTT.

The chain recombines TRBV20-1 with TRBJ1-2, with a weak D call TRBD1 (6 bases). Per the germline V gene, CDR1 is DFQATT and CDR2 is SNEGSKA (reference sequence). This CDR3 contains 14 residues. Trimming cost V 0 bases and J 4 bases, with 12 bases left between them. CDR3 region: CSAREGGLGYGYTF. CDR3 bases: TGCAGTGCTAGAGAGGGGGGGCTGGGCTATGGCTACACCTTC.

The chain employs TRBV28 and TRBJ1-5; 8 positions match TRBD1. Germline-derived CDR1 and CDR2 are MDHEN and SYDVKM. V gave up 6 bases and J gave up 5 bases; unmatched junction bases: 12. CDR3 length equals 16 residues. CDR3 loop: CASSTPWTGRYQPQHF. CDR3 nucleotides: TGTGCCAGCAGCACCCCCTGGACAGGGCGATATCAGCCCCAGCATTTT.

This chain uses TRBV20-1 with TRBJ2-1, with D maybe TRBD2 (6 bases). Germline CDR1 and CDR2: DFQATT and SNEGSKA (reference sequence). The CDR3 covers 14 residues. V dropped 6 bases and J dropped 6 bases, with 18 bases sitting between them. This CDR3 reads CSARPPGASNEQFF. CDR3 in DNA: TGCAGTGCCAGGCCCCCGGGAGCGAGCAATGAGCAGTTCTTC.

V gene TRBV20-1 combines with J gene TRBJ2-5; a possible D gene is TRBD2 (7 bases). Trimming took off 3 bases at V and 6 bases at J, with 26 bases between the two ends. The CDR3 consists of 17 residues. CDR1 is DFQATT, CDR2 SNEGSKA, per germline (reference sequence). CDR3 nucleotide sequence: TGCAGTGCTAGTCCTACGACCCCAGGGAGGGGGGGGAAGACCCAGTACTTC. Residues: CSASPTTPGRGGKTQYF.

The genes are TRBV27 and TRBJ2-1, with D uncertain. The CDR3 extends over 17 amino acids. CDR1 is MNHEY, CDR2 SMNVEV, per germline (reference sequence). V shed 5 bases and J shed 0 bases, with 17 bases lying between them. CDR3 amino acids: CASSPPRAIFSYNEQFF. The CDR3 bases are TGTGCCAGCAGTCCCCCAAGAGCGATATTCTCCTACAATGAGCAGTTCTTC.

The chain links TRBV24-1 to TRBJ2-3, with TRBD2 identical over 7 bases. The V gene end was trimmed by 9 bases and the J gene end by 2 bases; junction bases not matched to a gene: 4. This CDR3 comprises 13 residues. Germline V gene lookup returns CDR1 KGHDR and CDR2 SFDVKD. CDR3 region: CATGRESTDTQYF. The CDR3 region has the DNA TGTGCCACCGGGCGGGAGTCCACAGATACGCAGTATTTT.

The rearrangement joins TRBV7-9 to TRBJ2-5; D may be TRBD1 (5 bases). Trimming took off 5 bases at V and 2 bases at J, with 9 bases between the two ends. CDR3 length equals 13 residues. Germline CDR1 and CDR2: SEHNR and FQNEAQ (reference sequence). CDR3 residues: CASSDSSQETQYF. CDR3 DNA sequence: TGTGCCAGCAGCGACAGTTCTCAAGAGACCCAGTACTTC.

The V gene is TRBV9, the J gene TRBJ1-2, with no clear D. Germline CDR1 reads SGDLS; CDR2 reads YYNGEE. Trimming shortened V by 0 bases and J by 8 bases, and 17 bases separated the two germline ends. CDR3 size: 15 residues. The CDR3 region is CASSVGLPKGQGYTF. The CDR3 DNA reads as TGTGCCAGCAGCGTAGGTCTCCCGAAAGGGCAAGGCTACACCTTC.

CDR3 DNA sequence: TGTGCCAGCAGCCCCTGGGACAGGCCCGATTCACCCCTCCACTTT. It translates to CASSPWDRPDSPLHF. The V call is TRBV7-2, the J call TRBJ1-6; 8 nucleotides match TRBD1. The V gene end was trimmed by 5 bases and the J gene end by 8 bases; junction bases not matched to a gene: 8. CDR3 length: 15 residues. CDR1 is SGHTA, CDR2 FQGNSA, per germline. Variable domain in full (rest from reference TRBV7-2 and TRBJ1-6): GAGVSQSPSNKVTEKGKDVELRCDPISGHTALYWYRQSLGQGLEFLIYFQGNSAPDKSGLPSDRFSAERTGGSVSTLTIQRTQQEDSAVYLCASSPWDRPDSPLHFGNGTRLTVT.